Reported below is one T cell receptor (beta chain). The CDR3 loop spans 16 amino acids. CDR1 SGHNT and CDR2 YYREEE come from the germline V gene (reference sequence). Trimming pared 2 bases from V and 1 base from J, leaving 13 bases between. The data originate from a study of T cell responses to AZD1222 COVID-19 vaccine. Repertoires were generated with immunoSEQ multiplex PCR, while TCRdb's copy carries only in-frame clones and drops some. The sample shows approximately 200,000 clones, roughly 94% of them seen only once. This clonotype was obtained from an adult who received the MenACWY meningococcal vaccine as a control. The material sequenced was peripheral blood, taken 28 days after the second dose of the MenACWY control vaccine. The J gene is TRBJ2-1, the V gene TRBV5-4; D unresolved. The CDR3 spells CASSFIGALSYNEQFF. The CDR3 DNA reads TGTGCCAGCAGCTTTATCGGTGCACTGTCCTACAATGAGCAGTTCTTC. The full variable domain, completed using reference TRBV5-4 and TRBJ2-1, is ETGVTQSPTHLIKTRGQQVTLRCSSQSGHNTVSWYQQALGQGPQFIFQYYREEENGRGNFPPRFSGLQFPNYSSELNVNALELDDSALYLCASSFIGALSYNEQFFGPGTRLTVL.